The clone carrying this T cell receptor (beta chain) appeared once. This specimen comes from a study of blood T cell repertoires in COVID-19. Background on the study: Acute-phase and convalescent COVID-19 samples originated in the United States, Italy and Spain.

This CDR3 comprises 17 residues. Germline V gene sequence: CDR1 MGHRA, CDR2 YSYEKL. Losses at the gene ends were 4 bases for V and 1 base for J; bases not matched to a gene: 9. Method: immunoSEQ multiplex PCR; TCRdb's copy keeps in-frame clones and lacks some. Counted here are some 70,000 clones, 80% to 90% occurring once; the ten biggest clones make up 1.4%. This clonotype originated in a woman aged 55-75 years with acute or convalescent COVID-19. The chain couples TRBV4-1 to TRBJ2-3, with 9 bases fitting TRBD2. Sequences were obtained from peripheral blood. DNA of the CDR3: TGCGCCAGCAGCCCCGTCAGCCGCGGGGGGGGCACAGATACGCAGTATTTT. Translated: CASSPVSRGGGTDTQYF.